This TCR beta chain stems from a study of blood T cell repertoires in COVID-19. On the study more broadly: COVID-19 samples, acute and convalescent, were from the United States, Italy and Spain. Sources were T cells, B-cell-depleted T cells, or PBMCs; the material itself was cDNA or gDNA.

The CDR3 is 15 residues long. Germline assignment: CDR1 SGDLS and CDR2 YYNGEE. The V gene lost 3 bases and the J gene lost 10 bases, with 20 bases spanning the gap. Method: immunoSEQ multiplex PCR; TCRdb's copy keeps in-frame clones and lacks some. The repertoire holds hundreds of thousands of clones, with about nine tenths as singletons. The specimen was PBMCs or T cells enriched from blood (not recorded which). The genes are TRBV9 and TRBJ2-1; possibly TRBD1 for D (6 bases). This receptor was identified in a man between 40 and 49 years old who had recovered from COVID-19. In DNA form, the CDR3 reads TGTGCCAGCAGCGCCCTCCGGGACACAACCAGGGAGCAGTTCTTC. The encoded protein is CASSALRDTTREQFF.